The clone carrying this T cell receptor beta chain was observed a few times. The antigen remains undetermined. The data are from a study of T cell repertoires in cytomegalovirus infection. Study-level information: Indications came from public TCR beta signatures; they pointed to CMV infection and to a matching HLA type.

TCRdb reprocessed the reads with MiXCR, giving one entry per CDR3 protein. The repertoire holds a few hundred thousand distinct CDR3 sequences, roughly 29% seen once, with approximately 13% in the top ten. Study-wide findings and caveats: HLA-C-restricted CMV-specific TCR beta clonotypes prevailed in the ex vivo response.

The sequence derives from a human donor in good health (CMV status not recorded). Some clones in this sample may be carry-over from other donors' samples. The sample consisted of PBMCs.

The DNA for the CDR3 is TGTGCCAGCAGCTTGACAGGGGGCGAAGTTGAAGCTTTCTTT. It specifies CASSLTGGEVEAFF. The chain uses TRBV7-8 and TRBJ1-1; 10 positions agree with TRBD1. CDR3 length equals 14 residues. Germline V gene sequence: CDR1 SGHVS, CDR2 FQNEAQ. Trimming took 3 bases from V and 7 from J; bases not matched to a gene: 5.